Listed here is a single TCR beta chain. Its antigen is currently unknown. This sample's time point: baseline, week 1 (first vaccination visit). The treatment is: pre-vaccination baseline after standard-of-care therapy. Each astrocytoma in the donors was new, WHO grade 3 or 4, IDH1-mutant and ATRX-lost. Per germline, CDR1 SEHNR and CDR2 FQNEAQ (reference sequence). Trimming cost V 2 bases and J 9 bases, with 14 bases left between them. The CDR3 is 14 amino acids. Sequencing was performed with immunoSEQ multiplex PCR; in TCRdb, only in-frame clones are kept and a portion is missing. This table has around 89,000 clones, around 82% appearing once. The sample originates from a study of a mutant IDH1 vaccine in newly diagnosed glioma. Across the study: Sex among treated patients split about 62% male, about 38% female; mean age was approximately 40 years. Radiotherapy, temozolomide, or both had been given previously, and both were given to most.

General study findings and limits: Variations in leading peripheral T cell clonotypes appeared to have no connection with pseudoprogression.

The chain is built from TRBV7-9 and TRBJ2-1; D is possibly TRBD1 (6 bases). This TCR came from a woman aged 45 to 65 with glioma. Source: PBMCs, taken from a glioma patient treated with radiotherapy, temozolomide or both. CDR3 DNA: TGTGCCAGCAGCTTATCAGGGGCAGAAGGTGAGCAGTTCTTC. The encoded protein is CASSLSGAEGEQFF.